This paragraph reports one TCR beta chain. Trimming stripped 4 bases from V and 4 bases from J, with 14 bases between. This CDR3 is built from 14 residues. The germline V gene has CDR1 SGHKS and CDR2 YYEKEE (reference sequence). Profiled with immunoSEQ multiplex PCR; TCRdb holds only in-frame clones, not every one. The sample gives roughly 190,000 clones, roughly three quarters of which show up once; around 17% is in the top ten. The sample originates from a study of blood T cell repertoires in COVID-19. Study-level information: PBMCs, B-cell-depleted T cells, or T cells provided the cDNA or gDNA that made up the material.

The rearrangement uses TRBV5-5 and TRBJ2-5; no definite D call. The sequencing input was PBMCs or T cells enriched from blood (not recorded which). The sequence was collected from a woman aged 45-59 years with acute COVID-19. The CDR3 DNA reads TGTGCCAGCAGCCGACGGTCTGGGCCAGAGACCCAGTACTTC. It encodes CASSRRSGPETQYF.